This T cell receptor beta chain was found in a study of blood T cell repertoires in COVID-19 (TCRdb year 2020). At the level of the whole study: Samples from collaborators originated in the United States, Italy and Spain and spanned both the acute and convalescent phases of COVID-19. The material from the prospective study consisted of cDNA or gDNA derived from T cells, B-cell-depleted T cells, or PBMCs. Subjects who had been exposed to COVID-19, were actively infected with it, or had recovered from it provided the deeply sampled blood TCRbeta repertoires that made up the dataset. The repertoires were released in a freely available public database intended as a resource for research on the immune response to SARS-CoV-2. The samples were drawn from two sources: the first 160 participants of the ongoing ImmuneRACE study, and 1,200 or so subjects contributed by 6 global collaborators. The sample metadata nearly always contained a de-identified subject ID, COVID-19 status, age in years and sex. Where available, HLA class I and class II types were obtained from metadata supplied by the sample provider rather than from assay-based typing. The study at large found these results: Clinical and demographic metadata were provided uncurated, with the amount varying by source and participant.

A word on this clone: The antigen it binds to is not known. No base-level quality is on record; no much larger clone is a single base apart.

TCRbeta CDR3 regions were amplified from genomic DNA using the immunoSEQ Assay, a bias-controlled multiplex PCR. Per the source publication's procedure: The number of nucleated cells in each sample was estimated from the amplification of reference gene primers within the assay. To quantify the absolute abundance of each unique TCRbeta CDR3 rearrangement, sequence reads were collapsed and filtered. For each sample, productive Simpson clonality was calculated by taking the square root of Simpson's diversity index across productive rearrangements. The source is immuneACCESS, and TCRdb retained only in-frame sequences with V and J called. Part of the clones is not carried over; for the studies checked, unresolved V genes explain less than half of this, and the remainder is unexplained. D and trimming were read from the DNA, whereas the V and J calls and clone size are those reported in that table. A total of approximately 160,000 clones appear in this sample, approximately 82% of them only once. Of the sample, roughly 4.5% is held by the ten largest clones.

V is cut by 6 bases and J by 7 bases, and the space between the germline ends is 9 bases. The CDR3 has 12 amino acids, counting the end cysteine and phenylalanine. Only the CDR3 portion is preserved as DNA: 36 bases, with reading frame beginning at the first base. The germline V gene sets CDR1 to MNHEY and CDR2 to SVGAGI. Participants in the prospective study were aged roughly 18 to 100 years, lived in 20 to 30 United States geographic areas, and enrolled through a virtual design. In the prospective study, cohorts were assigned on the basis of participant-reported clinical history obtained from a screening survey and a study questionnaire. Recovered participants in ImmuneRACE Cohort 3 were defined by two consecutive negative NP/OP PCR tests, clearance by a healthcare professional, or resolution of symptoms. In the prospective study, mobile phlebotomists collected whole blood, serum and a nasopharyngeal or oropharyngeal swab from each participant. Additional blood draws and questionnaires over an approximately 2-month period could optionally be provided by prospective study participants. Before DNA extraction, prospective study blood samples were shipped either frozen or at room temperature.

The sequence links TRBV6-5 to TRBJ2-2; the D gene is perhaps TRBD2, from 6 matching bases. Sample: PBMCs or T cells enriched from blood (not recorded which). This clonotype was sampled from a woman between 45 and 65 years old who had recovered from COVID-19. The bases read TGTGCCAGCAGACTCGGGGGCGGGGAGCTGTTTTTT. Its protein is CASRLGGGELFF.